These 12 T cell receptor beta chains were all obtained from the same sample, sequenced in a study of a mutant IDH1 vaccine in newly diagnosed glioma. Some clones are missing from TCRdb's copy, which holds only in-frame ones; the method was immunoSEQ multiplex PCR. The sample has tens of thousands of clones, approximately 80% seen once; the top ten hold 5% to 5.5%. The time point is: baseline, week 1 (first vaccination visit). Treatment defined: pre-vaccination baseline after standard-of-care therapy. The material was PBMCs, obtained from a glioma patient treated with radiotherapy, temozolomide or both. The receptors stem from a man between 35 and 55 years old with glioma. Some clones in this sample may be carry-over from other donors' samples.

V is TRBV30 and J is TRBJ1-2; D is uncertain. Trimming removed 2 bases from V and 5 bases from J, with 18 bases in between. CDR1 GTSNPN and CDR2 SVGIG come from the germline V gene (reference sequence). The CDR3 sequence is 15 residues long. The CDR3 here is CAWSPIPILGYGYTF. CDR3 nucleotide sequence: TGTGCCTGGAGTCCTATACCGATCCTAGGATATGGCTACACCTTC.

The V and J genes are TRBV7-2 and TRBJ2-5; no reliable D call. This CDR3 comprises 15 residues. With 1 base removed from V and 5 bases from J, the gap between germline ends came to 14 bases. Looked up from germline, CDR1 is SGHTA and CDR2 is FQGNSA. The CDR3 DNA is TGTGCCAGCAGCTTAGAGGGCTATTGGCGGGAGACCCAGTACTTC. It specifies CASSLEGYWRETQYF.

V is TRBV2 and J is TRBJ1-4; 11 nucleotides align to TRBD1. With 6 bases clipped from V and 7 bases from J, the junction kept 4 bases outside the gene matches. Germline V gene lookup returns CDR1 SNHLY and CDR2 FYNNEI. The CDR3 runs to 14 residues. The CDR3 DNA follows: TGTGCCAGCAGGGAGGACAGGGGGCCTGAAAAACTGTTTTTT. As protein: CASREDRGPEKLFF.

The J gene is TRBJ1-1, the V gene TRBV7-9, with D possibly matching TRBD1 (6 bases). The length of the CDR3 is 15 residues. CDR1 and CDR2 from the germline V gene are SEHNR and FQNEAQ (reference sequence). The V end lost 5 bases, the J end lost 1 base, and 14 bases lay between the germline ends. CDR3 sequence (DNA): TGTGCCAGCAGCCGGCCGGGACACAAGAACACTGAAGCTTTCTTT. Amino acid sequence: CASSRPGHKNTEAFF.

The J gene is TRBJ1-1, the V gene TRBV2; TRBD1 is a possible D gene (6 bases). With 2 bases removed from V and 3 bases from J, the gap between germline ends came to 13 bases. Germline lookup yields CDR1 SNHLY and CDR2 FYNNEI. This CDR3 has 15 amino acids. DNA for the CDR3: TGTGCCAGCAGTGAAATGGCAGGGGAGTACACTGAAGCTTTCTTT. It codes for CASSEMAGEYTEAFF. Together with reference TRBV2 and TRBJ1-1, the CDR3 gives the full variable domain: EPEVTQTPSHQVTQMGQEVILRCVPISNHLYFYWYRQILGQKVEFLVSFYNNEISEKSEIFDDQFSVERPDGSNFTLKIRSTKLEDSAMYFCASSEMAGEYTEAFFGQGTRLTVV.

V usage is TRBV9 and J usage is TRBJ1-5; D ambiguous. V lost 0 bases and J lost 5, with 9 bases in between. CDR3 length: 14 residues. Germline assignment: CDR1 SGDLS and CDR2 YYNGEE. CDR3 residues: CASSVDDAHQPQHF. CDR3 nucleotides: TGTGCCAGCAGCGTAGATGACGCACATCAGCCCCAGCATTTT.

The genes are TRBV7-8 and TRBJ1-4; D is uncertain. V was clipped by 6 bases and J by 0 bases, with 2 bases between them. Germline V lookup: CDR1 SGHVS, CDR2 FQNEAQ. This CDR3 spans 12 amino acids. The CDR3 here is CASSPTNEKLFF. The CDR3 coding sequence is TGTGCCAGCAGTCCAACTAATGAAAAACTGTTTTTT.

The chain has TRBV19 and TRBJ2-6; no firm D call. The CDR3 has 15 residues. V lost 6 bases, J lost 0 bases, and 9 bases lay in between. Germline V gives CDR1 LNHDA, CDR2 SQIVND (reference sequence). CDR3 DNA sequence: TGTGCCAGTAGGGCCCTTAACTCTGGGGCCAACGTCCTGACTTTC. This sequence encodes CASRALNSGANVLTF.

V is TRBV5-1 and J is TRBJ2-1, with D tentatively TRBD1 (5 bases). The V gene's germline CDR1 is SGHRS and CDR2 YFSETQ. Trimming removed 0 bases from V and 0 bases from J, with 13 bases in between. The CDR3 has 17 residues. The CDR3 DNA is TGCGCCAGCAGCTTGGCCCCCAGGGTCGGCTCCTACAATGAGCAGTTCTTC. Protein: CASSLAPRVGSYNEQFF.

This chain links TRBV10-3 with TRBJ2-7, with 7 bases identical to TRBD1. Per germline, CDR1 ENHRY and CDR2 SYGVKD. The CDR3 sequence is 14 residues long. V lost 3 bases and J lost 3; bases outside the gene matches: 5. DNA of the CDR3: TGTGCCATCAGTGAAGGTGACAGGGTCTACGAGCAGTACTTC. Its translation is CAISEGDRVYEQYF.

This clone was seen just once. V is TRBV6-1 and J is TRBJ1-6, with no clear D. CDR3 size: 13 residues. CDR1 is MNHNS and CDR2 is SASEGT in the germline V gene. V was pared by 2 bases and J by 6 bases, with 5 bases between. The CDR3 bases are TGTGCCAGCAGTGAAAGGGTTAATTCACCCCTCCACTTT. Translated, it gives CASSERVNSPLHF.

The rearrangement links TRBV5-1 to TRBJ2-7; perhaps TRBD2 as D (6 bases). The V and J ends lost 3 bases and 0 bases respectively, with 10 bases between them. This CDR3 has 14 amino acids. In germline, CDR1 is SGHRS, CDR2 YFSETQ. CDR3 sequence reads: CASSSRGSSYEQYF. CDR3 coding DNA: TGCGCCAGCAGCTCCCGGGGGAGCTCCTACGAGCAGTACTTC.